The 4 T cell receptor beta chains given below trace back to one sample, sequenced in a study of cytomegalovirus exposure and HLA in healthy donors. PCR employed 60 Vbeta and 13 Jbeta primers. TCRdb's table, derived via immunoSEQ multiplex PCR, lists solely in-frame clones and lacks some. The repertoire holds roughly 180,000 clones, with about 9% as singletons. The sequencing sample was made of PBMCs. All receptors come from a woman in her twenties or thirties in good health and CMV-seropositive.

J is TRBJ2-5 and V is TRBV2; 7 nucleotides align to TRBD1. V lost 6 bases and J lost 8; bases outside the gene matches: 6. CDR3 length: 12 residues. Germline V gene sequence: CDR1 SNHLY, CDR2 FYNNEI. CDR3 protein: CASSPDRETQYF. The CDR3 bases are TGTGCCAGCAGCCCAGACAGGGAAACCCAGTACTTC.

A few counts support this clone. The chain recombines TRBV11-2 with TRBJ2-2, with D hard to call. The CDR3 sequence is 13 residues long. Germline CDR1 SGHAT, CDR2 FQNNGV. V was trimmed by 5 bases and J by 6 bases, leaving 10 bases between them. The CDR3 coding sequence is TGTGCCAGCAGCCCCCCACGCGCCGGGGAGCTGTTTTTT. It is translated as CASSPPRAGELFF.

The chain uses TRBV29-1 and TRBJ2-7, with 7 bases lining up with TRBD1. CDR1 is SQVTM, CDR2 ANQGSEA, per germline. The CDR3 runs to 12 residues. V shed 7 bases and J 4 bases; nucleotides not matched to a gene: 7. The CDR3 is CSAQGDRYEQYF. The CDR3 bases are TGCAGCGCCCAAGGGGACAGATACGAGCAGTACTTC.

This clone showed up just a few times. The chain carries TRBV5-1 and TRBJ2-7, with 7 positions matching TRBD1. V gave up 4 bases and J gave up 3 bases; unmatched junction bases: 7. Germline V gives CDR1 SGHRS, CDR2 YFSETQ. This CDR3 is 14 amino acids long. CDR3 nucleotide sequence: TGCGCCAGCAGCCTACGACAGGGTAGCTACGAGCAGTACTTC. This translates into CASSLRQGSYEQYF.